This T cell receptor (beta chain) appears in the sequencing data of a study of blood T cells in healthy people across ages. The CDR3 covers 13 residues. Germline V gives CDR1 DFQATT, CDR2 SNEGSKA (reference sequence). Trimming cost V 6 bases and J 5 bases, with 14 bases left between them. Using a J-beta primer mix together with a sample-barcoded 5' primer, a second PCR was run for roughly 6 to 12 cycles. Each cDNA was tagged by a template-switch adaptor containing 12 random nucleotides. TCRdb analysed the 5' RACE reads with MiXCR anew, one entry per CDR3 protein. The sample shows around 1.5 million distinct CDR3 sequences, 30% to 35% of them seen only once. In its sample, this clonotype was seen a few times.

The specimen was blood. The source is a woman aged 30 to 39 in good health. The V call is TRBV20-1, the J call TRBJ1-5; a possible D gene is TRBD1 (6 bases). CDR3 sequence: CSAETGFDQPQHF. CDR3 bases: TGCAGTGCGGAAACAGGGTTTGATCAGCCCCAGCATTTT.